What follows are 19 T cell receptor beta chains derived from one specimen sequenced in a study of cytomegalovirus exposure and HLA in healthy donors. This PCR relied on a set of 60 Vbeta primers and 13 Jbeta primers. The protocol was immunoSEQ multiplex PCR, while the TCRdb copy is restricted to in-frame clones and leaves out a portion. The data show 150,000 to 200,000 clones, roughly 80% seen once. The sequenced material came from PBMCs. These receptors were taken from a woman in her 50s in good health and CMV-seronegative.

J is TRBJ1-1 and V is TRBV13, with a possible D match to TRBD1 (5 bases). The germline gives CDR1 PRHDT, CDR2 FYEKMQ (reference sequence). The germline V and J ends were trimmed by 5 bases and 1 base, with 8 bases remaining between them. The CDR3 is 13 amino acids. Here the CDR3 reads CASSGQGNTEAFF. The CDR3 DNA is TGTGCCAGCAGCGGACAAGGGAACACTGAAGCTTTCTTT.

The V gene is TRBV6-5, the J gene TRBJ2-5; D may be TRBD1 (6 bases). V shed 7 bases and J shed 5 bases, with 20 bases lying between them. The germline CDR1 and CDR2 sequences are MNHEY and SVGAGI. The CDR3 runs 15 residues. The CDR3 sequence: CASTHRIWGRETQYF. CDR3 nucleotides: TGTGCCAGCACACATCGTATATGGGGGCGGGAGACCCAGTACTTC.

The rearrangement joins TRBV7-9 to TRBJ1-5, with 8 nucleotides matching TRBD1. This CDR3 has 15 residues. Germline V CDR1 and CDR2: SEHNR, FQNEAQ (reference sequence). Trimming removed 4 bases from V and 3 bases from J; junction bases left unmatched: 5. CDR3 in amino acids: CASSSGQEINQPQHF. The CDR3 DNA follows: TGTGCCAGCAGCTCGGGACAGGAAATCAATCAGCCCCAGCATTTT.

This clone was found once. The J gene is TRBJ2-7, the V gene TRBV6-5; 8 positions agree with TRBD1. The V and J ends lost 5 bases and 5 bases, in that order; junction bases with no gene match: 8. Germline V gene sequence: CDR1 MNHEY, CDR2 SVGAGI. The CDR3 runs to 14 residues. This CDR3 is CASSGGTGKDEQYF. CDR3 nucleotides: TGTGCCAGCAGTGGGGGGACAGGCAAAGACGAGCAGTACTTC.

The rearrangement joins TRBV14 to TRBJ1-2; D ambiguous. Looked up from germline, CDR1 is SGHDN and CDR2 is FVKESK. The length of the CDR3 is 12 residues. Trimming stripped 3 bases from V and 7 bases from J, with 9 bases between. The CDR3, as DNA: TGTGCCAGCAGCCATGGCGGGGTTGGCTACACCTTC. It specifies CASSHGGVGYTF.

The chain uses TRBV29-1 and TRBJ2-3, with 8 bases lining up with TRBD2. This CDR3 comprises 14 residues. Trimming took 6 bases from V and 1 from J; bases not matched to a gene: 6. The germline V gene has CDR1 SQVTM and CDR2 ANQGSEA. DNA for the CDR3: TGCAGCGTAGATACTAGCGGTCGCACAGATACGCAGTATTTT. Translating gives CSVDTSGRTDTQYF.

The chain links TRBV28 to TRBJ2-7; 10 bases are shared with TRBD1. Per germline, CDR1 MDHEN and CDR2 SYDVKM. V shed 6 bases and J 7 bases; nucleotides not matched to a gene: 6. This CDR3 spans 13 amino acids. This CDR3 reads CASRGQGPREQYF. CDR3 nucleotides: TGTGCCAGCAGGGGACAGGGGCCGAGGGAGCAGTACTTC.

This clone came up a few times. The chain carries TRBV7-9 and TRBJ2-4; tentatively, D is TRBD1 (6 bases). The CDR3 length is 13 residues. Germline V lookup: CDR1 SEHNR, CDR2 FQNEAQ (reference sequence). V gave up 8 bases and J gave up 3 bases, with 11 bases separating them. This CDR3 is CASGGHDKNIQYF. The CDR3 DNA follows: TGTGCCAGCGGGGGCCACGACAAAAACATTCAGTACTTC.

The J gene is TRBJ1-2, the V gene TRBV5-4, with D possibly matching TRBD1 (5 bases). Germline CDR1 SGHNT, CDR2 YYREEE (reference sequence). V dropped 0 bases and J dropped 4 bases, with 13 bases sitting between them. The CDR3 totals 15 residues. The CDR3 DNA is TGTGCCAGCAGCTTGGGGCAGGGTAGTGTCTATGGCTACACCTTC. Its protein product is CASSLGQGSVYGYTF. The full variable domain, with the rest looked up from reference TRBV5-4 and TRBJ1-2, is ETGVTQSPTHLIKTRGQQVTLRCSSQSGHNTVSWYQQALGQGPQFIFQYYREEENGRGNFPPRFSGLQFPNYSSELNVNALELDDSALYLCASSLGQGSVYGYTFGSGTRLTVV.

This clone was seen only once. The chain joins TRBV7-6 to TRBJ1-2; TRBD1 matches 7 bases. V trimming: 5 bases; J trimming: 4 bases; junction bases outside the gene matches: 10. The CDR3 consists of 15 residues. Looked up from germline, CDR1 is SGHVS and CDR2 is FNYEAQ. DNA for the CDR3: TGTGCCAGCAGCGGCCGGGACAGTCATACCTATGGCTACACCTTC. Amino acid sequence: CASSGRDSHTYGYTF.

V gene TRBV14 combines with J gene TRBJ2-7, with a possible D match to TRBD2 (6 bases). Between the trimmed V and J ends, which lost 0 bases and 2 bases, there was a span of 14 bases. Germline V CDR1 and CDR2: SGHDN, FVKESK. The CDR3 runs 16 residues. Here the CDR3 DNA reads TGTGCCAGCAGCCAAGATATCCGGGAGCCACCCTACGAGCAGTACTTC. This translates into CASSQDIREPPYEQYF.

J is TRBJ1-6 and V is TRBV2, with 7 positions matching TRBD1. The junction had 5 bases not matched to a gene; V was cut back by 5 bases and J by 4 bases. The CDR3 runs 15 residues. Germline V CDR1 and CDR2: SNHLY, FYNNEI. CDR3 in amino acids: CASSLRDSYNSPLHF. The CDR3, as DNA: TGTGCCAGCAGTCTCCGGGACAGTTATAATTCACCCCTCCACTTT.

The chain joins TRBV2 to TRBJ2-3, with TRBD2 as a possible D gene (5 bases). CDR1 is SNHLY and CDR2 is FYNNEI in the germline V gene. The CDR3 runs 16 residues. Between the trimmed V and J ends, which lost 4 bases and 4 bases, there was a span of 18 bases. CDR3 protein: CASSVPSFFGADTQYF. The CDR3 nucleotides are TGTGCCAGCAGTGTCCCTAGCTTTTTCGGCGCAGATACGCAGTATTTT.

A remark on this clone: A junction boundary mismatches the germline segment, possibly from a read error. The chain is built from TRBV4-2 and TRBJ1-4; possible D gene TRBD1, 6 bases. Looked up from germline, CDR1 is LGHNA and CDR2 is YNFKEQ. There are 18 residues in the CDR3. The CDR3, as DNA: TGTGCCAGCAGCCAGACCCTACCGGGAACAGGGAGTAATGAGAAACTGTTTTTT. This encodes CASSQTLPGTGSNEKLFF.

This CDR3 is CASSLSSGGGTDTQYF. CDR3 DNA sequence: TGCGCCAGCAGCTTATCTAGCGGGGGGGGCACAGATACGCAGTATTTT. The chain carries TRBV5-1 and TRBJ2-3; 12 bases agree with TRBD2. Germline loops: CDR1 SGHRS, CDR2 YFSETQ. With 2 bases clipped from V and 1 base from J, the junction kept 2 bases outside the gene matches. The CDR3 contains 16 residues.

In its sample, this clone was seen once. The chain combines TRBV19 with TRBJ2-1, with D uncertain. The CDR3 length is 16 residues. Germline CDR1 reads LNHDA; CDR2 reads SQIVND (reference sequence). Deletions cut 5 bases from V and 4 bases from J, with 18 bases between. CDR3 DNA: TGTGCCAGTAGTCTCACTCCACTTCTGTCTTACAATGAGCAGTTCTTC. Translating it yields CASSLTPLLSYNEQFF.

The chain joins TRBV29-1 to TRBJ2-5, with 7 bases that match TRBD1. The CDR3 runs 12 residues. In germline, CDR1 is SQVTM, CDR2 ANQGSEA. The junction had 7 bases not matched to a gene; V was cut back by 7 bases and J by 5 bases. The CDR3 sequence is CSARQGIETQYF. CDR3 coding DNA: TGCAGCGCCCGACAGGGAATCGAGACCCAGTACTTC. The whole variable domain, remainder taken from reference TRBV29-1 and TRBJ2-5, is SAVISQKPSRDICQRGTSLTIQCQVDSQVTMMFWYRQQPGQSLTLIATANQGSEATYESGFVIDKFPISRPNLTFSTLTVSNMSPEDSSIYLCSARQGIETQYFGPGTRLLVL.

This chain connects TRBV7-2 to TRBJ2-7; D might be TRBD1 (6 bases). The CDR3 contains 15 residues. CDR1 SGHTA and CDR2 FQGNSA come from the germline V gene. The ends were cut back, 2 bases at V and 2 bases at J, with 13 bases in the middle. The CDR3 loop is CASSLSGGQTYEQYF. CDR3 nucleotides: TGTGCCAGCAGCTTAAGTGGGGGCCAAACCTACGAGCAGTACTTC.

This chain links TRBV28 with TRBJ2-7; TRBD1 aligns across 7 bases. V was pared by 7 bases and J by 5 bases, with 11 bases of the junction left unmatched. This CDR3 region has 14 residues. CDR1 MDHEN and CDR2 SYDVKM come from the germline V gene. CDR3 sequence (DNA): TGTGCCAGCACCGCCCGGGGACAGCGGAACGAGCAGTACTTC. Its protein is CASTARGQRNEQYF.